The 17 T cell receptor beta chains listed next were all sequenced from one sample in a study of molecular identifiers for immune sequencing clone quantification listed by TCRdb under 2018. Library generation was performed with PCR. This sample was sequenced with an Illumina HiSeq 4000. In-frame beta chains were kept once TCRdb had trimmed the public reads at Q25 with fastp and called clones with MiXCR. Under each unique CDR3 protein, matching rows form one entry showing the most common genes and DNA. The sample table contains just under 650,000 distinct CDR3 sequences; only one count was recorded for less than 20% of them. The ten biggest clones cover roughly 0.9% of the sample. The sequenced sample was naive CD8+ T cells from blood, with Jurkat cell RNA spiked in. The sample's cell subset or site label, in plain terms: FACS-sorted CD8+CD4-CCR7+CD45RA+ naive T cells. Receptors were obtained from a human donor in good health. Some libraries in this study had Jurkat cell RNA spiked in.

Comments on this clonotype: This may arise from a read error, as a much more abundant clone is one base away. This sequence joins TRBV28 and TRBJ1-4; D remains ambiguous. The CDR3 has 12 residues. CDR1 and CDR2 from the germline V gene are MDHEN and SYDVKM. CDR3 residues: CTSSLLGEKLFF. In DNA form, the CDR3 reads TGTACCAGCAGTTTATTGGGTGAAAAACTGTTTTTT.

This clonotype was seen many times. The chain has TRBV27 and TRBJ2-2, with D maybe TRBD1 (6 bases). Germline V CDR1 and CDR2: MNHEY, SMNVEV (reference sequence). V was shortened by 8 bases and J by 1 base, with 11 bases between the two germline ends. The CDR3 length is 14 residues. DNA for the CDR3: TGTGCCAGCCAAAGGGGGATGAACACCGGGGAGCTGTTTTTT. Encoded protein: CASQRGMNTGELFF.

This clonotype was counted ten times or more. The rearrangement joins TRBV9 to TRBJ1-1, with 7 bases identical to TRBD1. The CDR3 sequence is 15 residues long. Per the germline V gene, CDR1 is SGDLS and CDR2 is YYNGEE. J lost 4 bases, V lost 3 bases, and 9 bases had no gene match. In DNA form, the CDR3 reads TGTGCCAGCAGCGCGGACTCGACAGGGTTCACTGAAGCTTTCTTT. The encoded protein is CASSADSTGFTEAFF.

The V call is TRBV14, the J call TRBJ1-2; the D is unclear. The CDR3 is 13 residues long. Germline loops: CDR1 SGHDN, CDR2 FVKESK. V was cut by 4 bases and J by 4 bases, with 10 bases left in between. In DNA form, the CDR3 reads TGTGCCAGCAGCCTAAACGGTCTCTATGGCTACACCTTC. Its translation: CASSLNGLYGYTF.

The sample holds one count of this clonotype. Relative to the germline gene, one junction end is altered; a read error may explain this. V gene TRBV7-9 combines with J gene TRBJ1-1, with D possibly being TRBD1 (6 bases). The germline gives CDR1 SEHNR, CDR2 FQNEAQ (reference sequence). The CDR3 sequence is 14 residues long. CDR3 nucleotide sequence: TGTGCCAGCAGCTCTGTTACAGGGCTCACTGAAACTCTCTTT. Translated, it gives CASSSVTGLTETLF.

This clonotype has ten or more counts. V and J are TRBV2 and TRBJ2-2; D is ambiguous. The ends were cut back, 2 bases at V and 0 bases at J, with 1 base in the middle. The germline V gene encodes CDR1 SNHLY and CDR2 FYNNEI. There are 13 residues in the CDR3. Written as DNA, the CDR3 is TGTGCCAGCAGTGAACCGAACACCGGGGAGCTGTTTTTT. This translates into CASSEPNTGELFF.

The chain recombines TRBV5-5 with TRBJ2-3; TRBD2 is a possible D gene (5 bases). Per the germline V gene, CDR1 is SGHKS and CDR2 is YYEKEE (reference sequence). Trimming left V 3 bases short and J 1 base short, with 12 bases between. The length of the CDR3 is 15 residues. CDR3 coding DNA: TGTGCCAGCAGCTGGGGAGACCGCGGCACAGATACGCAGTATTTT. As protein: CASSWGDRGTDTQYF.

The sample holds many counts of this clonotype. The chain joins TRBV5-1 to TRBJ2-7; 9 nucleotides line up with TRBD1. V lost 5 bases and J lost 2; bases outside the gene matches: 5. The CDR3 sequence is 14 residues long. Germline lookup yields CDR1 SGHRS and CDR2 YFSETQ. The CDR3 DNA sequence: TGCGCCAGCAGACAAGGGACAGGGACCTACGAGCAGTACTTC. It yields the protein CASRQGTGTYEQYF. The full variable domain, rest sourced from reference TRBV5-1 and TRBJ2-7, is KAGVTQTPRYLIKTRGQQVTLSCSPISGHRSVSWYQQTPGQGLQFLFEYFSETQRNKGNFPGRFSGRQFSNSRSEMNVSTLELGDSALYLCASRQGTGTYEQYFGPGTRLTVT.

This clonotype has only one observation. A single base separates this from a much larger clone, so it may be a read error. The rearrangement links TRBV28 to TRBJ2-2; the match to TRBD2 covers 9 bases. CDR1 is MDHEN and CDR2 is SYDVKM in the germline V gene. The CDR3 contains 16 residues. CDR3 DNA sequence: TGTGTCAGCAGCCCTAGGCCGGGACTAGCAACCGGGGAGCTGTTTTTT. Its protein is CVSSPRPGLATGELFF.

As DNA, the CDR3 is TGTGCCAGCAGCGTAGCTTATAGGACAGAGGGGGGTGTTGGCTACACCTTC. The encoded protein is CASSVAYRTEGGVGYTF. The chain combines TRBV9 with TRBJ1-2; possibly TRBD1 for D (6 bases). From germline, CDR1 is SGDLS and CDR2 YYNGEE. With 0 bases removed from V and 7 bases from J, the gap between germline ends came to 22 bases. The CDR3 covers 17 residues.

With respect to this clonotype: A junction end diverges from the germline sequence, so it may reflect a read error. The gene calls are TRBV20-1 and TRBJ2-7, with D perhaps TRBD1 (5 bases). The CDR3 has 15 residues. From germline, CDR1 is DFQATT and CDR2 SNEGSKA (reference sequence). The CDR3 reads CSARDIGRGSYEQHF. CDR3 bases: TGCAGTGCTAGAGATATTGGAAGGGGATCCTACGAGCAGCACTTC.

There are many counts of this clonotype. V and J are TRBV12-3 or TRBV12-4 and TRBJ1-2; TRBD1 might be the D (6 bases). V was cut by 5 bases and J by 4 bases, with 11 bases left in between. The CDR3 contains 13 residues. This CDR3 is CASSPRGGYGYTF. The CDR3 nucleotides read TGTGCCAGCAGTCCAAGAGGGGGCTATGGCTACACCTTC.

This clonotype has at least ten counts. V is TRBV30 and J is TRBJ2-7; tentatively, D is TRBD1 (7 bases). The CDR3 runs 13 residues. With 0 bases removed from V and 4 bases from J, the gap between germline ends came to 10 bases. Per germline, CDR1 GTSNPN and CDR2 SVGIG (reference sequence). The CDR3 loop is CAWSVQGGYEQYF. In DNA, the CDR3 is TGTGCCTGGAGTGTTCAGGGGGGTTACGAGCAGTACTTC.

This clonotype was recorded only once. A read error is possible here, since a much larger clone lies one base away. This chain links TRBV27 with TRBJ2-7, with D possibly matching TRBD1 (6 bases). This CDR3 is built from 14 residues. The germline CDR1 and CDR2 sequences are MNHEY and SMNVEV (reference sequence). The CDR3 region is CASSLRGSDYGQYF. The DNA for the CDR3 is TGTGCCAGCAGTCTTAGGGGGAGTGACTACGGGCAGTACTTC.

The genes are TRBV27 and TRBJ2-7; either TRBD1 or TRBD2 may fit D (5 bases each). CDR1 is MNHEY and CDR2 is SMNVEV in the germline V gene (reference sequence). The CDR3 runs 15 residues. Between the trimmed V and J ends, which lost 3 bases and 2 bases, there was a span of 14 bases. The CDR3, as DNA: TGTGCCAGCAGTTTTGGAGGCCCGGGGCCCTACGAGCAGTACTTC. Amino acids: CASSFGGPGPYEQYF.

At least ten counts were recorded for this clonotype. The J gene is TRBJ1-4, the V gene TRBV11-2, with unresolved D. Judging by the DNA end, TRBJ2-2 fits better; the J call may be wrong. The CDR3 runs 12 residues. The germline gives CDR1 SGHAT, CDR2 FQNNGV. Written as DNA, the CDR3 is TGTGCCAGCAGCGGAGTGTCGGGGGAGCTGTTTTTT. It is translated as CASSGVSGELFF.

This clonotype was recorded at least ten times. The V and J genes are TRBV7-6 and TRBJ1-1; D is undetermined. V lost 3 bases to trimming and J lost 6 bases, with 14 bases between them. The germline gives CDR1 SGHVS, CDR2 FNYEAQ. The CDR3 sequence is 14 residues long. CDR3 residues: CASSFGGPGSEAFF. The CDR3 DNA is TGTGCCAGCAGCTTTGGAGGACCTGGCTCTGAAGCTTTCTTT.